The rows below give T cell receptor beta chains drawn from one sample of a study of control samples from healthy donors and cancer patients. Data came from immunoSEQ multiplex PCR; TCRdb stores just in-frame clones and leaves some out. The repertoire holds about 120,000 clones, 93% seen once, with approximately 2.5% in the top ten. Source material: blood. Receptor source: a young man in good health. Both conserved end residues are part of each CDR3. D genes are given only for firm matches. Clone size is given for some rows only: seen once, a few or many times, or a class if the clone is expanded.

j_gene,v_gene,abundance,d_gene,CDR3aa,CDR3nt
TRBJ1-6,TRBV18,-,TRBD1,CASSPRTGGARNSPLHF,TGTGCCAGCTCACCACGAACAGGGGGCGCACGTAATTCACCCCTCCACTTT
TRBJ2-7,TRBV7-9,-,-,CASSLGDSYEQYF,TGTGCCAGCAGCTTGGGTGACTCCTACGAGCAGTACTTC
TRBJ2-5,TRBV5-1,-,TRBD2,CASSVGSGGAGETQYF,TGCGCCAGCAGCGTCGGGAGCGGGGGGGCTGGAGAGACCCAGTACTTC
TRBJ2-5,TRBV5-1,-,TRBD1,CASSHGQGPQETQYF,TGCGCCAGCAGCCATGGACAGGGGCCCCAAGAGACCCAGTACTTC
TRBJ1-5,TRBV27,-,-,CASSLKGDQPQHF,TGTGCCAGCAGTTTAAAAGGGGATCAGCCCCAGCATTTT
TRBJ2-7,TRBV19,-,TRBD1,CASSKGTGGSYEQYF,TGTGCCAGTAGTAAGGGGACAGGGGGATCCTACGAGCAGTACTTC
TRBJ2-6,TRBV5-4,-,-,CASSLPRPGANVLTF,TGTGCCAGCAGCTTGCCCCGACCTGGGGCCAACGTCCTGACTTTC
TRBJ1-1,TRBV6-1,-,TRBD1,CASSEAWTGSEAFF,TGTGCCAGCAGTGAAGCGTGGACAGGGTCTGAAGCTTTCTTT
TRBJ1-6,TRBV6-5,-,-,CASRQGSYNSPLHF,TGTGCCAGCAGGCAGGGTTCCTATAATTCACCCCTCCACTTT
TRBJ1-4,TRBV5-1,-,-,CASQATNEKLFF,TGCGCCAGCCAAGCAACTAATGAAAAACTGTTTTTT
TRBJ1-6,TRBV28,-,TRBD1,CASSHSRGLSSPLHF,TGTGCCAGCAGTCACTCCAGGGGGCTAAGCTCACCCCTCCACTTT
TRBJ1-1,TRBV14,-,-,CASSPGGTGEAFF,TGTGCCAGCAGCCCCGGGGGTACGGGTGAAGCTTTCTTT
TRBJ1-2,TRBV9,few,-,CASLRGAPRSNGYGYTF,TGTGCCAGCCTACGGGGGGCCCCAAGGTCGAATGGCTATGGCTACACCTTC
TRBJ2-4,TRBV7-2,-,-,CASSRGTDLAKNIQYF,TGTGCCAGCAGCAGGGGGACCGACTTAGCCAAAAACATTCAGTACTTC
TRBJ2-5,TRBV7-2,-,-,CASSLRGIGAPLGETQYF,TGTGCCAGCAGCCTAAGGGGCATCGGGGCCCCGTTAGGGGAGACCCAGTACTTC
TRBJ1-1,TRBV25-1,-,-,CASRGNTEAFF,TGTGCCAGCAGGGGCAACACTGAAGCTTTCTTT
TRBJ1-4,TRBV3-1/TRBV3-2,-,-,CASSQQGDNEKLFF,TGTGCCAGCAGCCAACAAGGAGATAATGAAAAACTGTTTTTT
TRBJ2-1,TRBV9,-,-,CASSVTTGPANEQFF,TGTGCCAGCAGCGTAACTACCGGCCCCGCCAATGAGCAGTTCTTC
TRBJ2-2,TRBV10-1,-,-,CASSELDGVVTNRGTVF,TGCGCCAGCAGTGAGTTGGATGGTGTGGTAACGAACCGGGGAACTGTTTTT
TRBJ2-3,TRBV7-9,-,TRBD1,CASRGTGTDTQYF,TGTGCCAGCAGAGGGACAGGCACAGATACGCAGTATTTT